This T cell receptor (beta chain) appears in the sequencing data of a study of molecular identifiers for immune sequencing clone quantification. General study results and limits: Spiked Jurkat TCR RNA equivalent to one cell was reportedly detectable in one million naive cells.

Germline CDR1 reads SGHAT; CDR2 reads FQNNGV. CDR3 length: 16 residues. As regards this clonotype: Antigen specificity is unknown. At one boundary the junction diverges from the germline segment, which might be a read error.

In the sort, naive CD8 T cells were defined as CD8+CD4-CCR7+CD45RA+. TCRdb processed the PCR reads anew with MiXCR; each CDR3 protein has one entry. Here the sample spans 100,000 or so distinct CDR3 sequences, around 20% being singletons. The rearrangement uses TRBV11-2 and TRBJ2-3; a weak D match, TRBD2 (6 bases). The TCR comes from a human donor in good health. Some libraries in this study had Jurkat cell RNA spiked in. The sequencing sample was made of naive CD8+ T cells from blood, with Jurkat cell RNA spiked in. Noted subset: FACS-sorted CD8+CD4-CCR7+CD45RA+ naive T cells. CDR3 region: CASSLGEGLSGDTLYF. The CDR3 DNA reads TGTGCCAGCAGCTTAGGCGAGGGACTCTCCGGAGATACGCTGTATTTC.